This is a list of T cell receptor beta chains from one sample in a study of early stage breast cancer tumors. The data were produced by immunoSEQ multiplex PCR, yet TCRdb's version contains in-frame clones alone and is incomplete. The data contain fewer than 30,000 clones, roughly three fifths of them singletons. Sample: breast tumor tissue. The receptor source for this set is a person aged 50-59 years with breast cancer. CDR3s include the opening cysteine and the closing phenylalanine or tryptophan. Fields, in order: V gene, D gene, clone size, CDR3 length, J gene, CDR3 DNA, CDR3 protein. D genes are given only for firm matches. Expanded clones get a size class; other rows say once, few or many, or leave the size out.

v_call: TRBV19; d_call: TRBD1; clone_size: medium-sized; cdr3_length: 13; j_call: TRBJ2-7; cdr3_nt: TGTGCCAGTAGTCAACAGGGGATGAGGGAGCAGTACTTC; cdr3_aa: CASSQQGMREQYF
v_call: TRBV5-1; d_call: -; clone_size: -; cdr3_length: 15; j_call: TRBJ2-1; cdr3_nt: TGCGCCAGCAGCTTATACGGGAGTGCGTACAATGAGCAGTTCTTC; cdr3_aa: CASSLYGSAYNEQFF
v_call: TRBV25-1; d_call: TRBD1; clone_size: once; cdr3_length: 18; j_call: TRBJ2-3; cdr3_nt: TGTGCCAGCAGTGAATATTGGGCAGGGGGCCTGTTCGCAGATACGCAGTATTTT; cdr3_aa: CASSEYWAGGLFADTQYF
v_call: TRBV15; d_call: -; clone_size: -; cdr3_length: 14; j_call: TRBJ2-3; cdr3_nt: TGTGCCACCAGCACCATCCCGGACGCAGATACGCAGTATTTT; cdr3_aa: CATSTIPDADTQYF
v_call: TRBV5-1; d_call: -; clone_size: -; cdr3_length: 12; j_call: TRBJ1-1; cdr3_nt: TGCGCCAGCAGCTTGGGGGAATACGAAGCTTTCTTT; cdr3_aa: CASSLGEYEAFF
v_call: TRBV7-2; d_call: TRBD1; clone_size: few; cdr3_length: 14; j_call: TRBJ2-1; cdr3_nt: TGTGCCACCGAACGGACAGGGCCATACAATGAGCAGTTCTTC; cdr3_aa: CATERTGPYNEQFF
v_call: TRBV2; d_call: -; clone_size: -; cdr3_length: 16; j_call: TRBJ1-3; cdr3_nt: TGTGCCAGCAGTTTTGGACAGCCGTTCTCTGGAAACACCATATATTTT; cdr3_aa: CASSFGQPFSGNTIYF
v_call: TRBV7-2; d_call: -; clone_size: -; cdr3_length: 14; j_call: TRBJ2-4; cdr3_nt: TGTGCCAGCAGCCAGGGCGGCGGGGTAAACATTCAGTACTTC; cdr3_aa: CASSQGGGVNIQYF
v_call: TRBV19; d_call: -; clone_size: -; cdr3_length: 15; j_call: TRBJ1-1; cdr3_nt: TGTGCCAGCTTCAGGGGATCCCTCATGAACACTGAAGCTTTCTTT; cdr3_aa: CASFRGSLMNTEAFF
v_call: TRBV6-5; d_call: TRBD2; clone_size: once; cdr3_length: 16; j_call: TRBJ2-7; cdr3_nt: TGTGCCAGCAGTTCCAGCGGGAGGGGCACATCCTACGAGCAGTACTTC; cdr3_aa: CASSSSGRGTSYEQYF
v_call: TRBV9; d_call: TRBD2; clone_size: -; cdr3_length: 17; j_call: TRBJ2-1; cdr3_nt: TGTGCCAGCAGCCCGACGCTGAGGCTCGGGAGGGCCGGGGAGCAGTTCTTC; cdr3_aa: CASSPTLRLGRAGEQFF
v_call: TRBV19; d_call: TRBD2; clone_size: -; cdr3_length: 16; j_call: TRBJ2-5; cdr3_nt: TGTGCCAGTAGTAAGGATCTAGCGGGACCACAAGAGACCCAGTACTTC; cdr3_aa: CASSKDLAGPQETQYF
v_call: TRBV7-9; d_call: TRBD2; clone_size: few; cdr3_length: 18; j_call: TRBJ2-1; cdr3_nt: TGTGCCAGCAGCTTTTTTCCCCCATTGGCGGGGACTAGAGAGGAGCAGTTCTTC; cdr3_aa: CASSFFPPLAGTREEQFF
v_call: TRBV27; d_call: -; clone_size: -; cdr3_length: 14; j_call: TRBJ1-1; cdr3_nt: TGTGCCAGCAGTTTCTACGTGGACGGGGGCCGGGCTTTCTTT; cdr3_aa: CASSFYVDGGRAFF
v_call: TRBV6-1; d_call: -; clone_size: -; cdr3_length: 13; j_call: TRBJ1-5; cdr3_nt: TGTGCCAGCAGTGAAGGGTGGGTGGACCCCCAGCATTTT; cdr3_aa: CASSEGWVDPQHF
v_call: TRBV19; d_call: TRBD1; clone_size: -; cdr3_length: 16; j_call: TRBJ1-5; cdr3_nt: TGTGCCAGTATTCGGACAGGGAGTAGTAGCAATCAGCCCCAGCATTTT; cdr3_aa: CASIRTGSSSNQPQHF
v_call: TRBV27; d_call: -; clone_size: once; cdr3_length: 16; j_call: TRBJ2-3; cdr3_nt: TGTGCCAGCAGTTCTCGCCGGGACTTTAGCACAGATACGCAGTATTTT; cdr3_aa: CASSSRRDFSTDTQYF
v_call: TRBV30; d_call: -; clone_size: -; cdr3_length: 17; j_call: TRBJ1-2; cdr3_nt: TGTGCCTGGAGCCCTAAACCCGGACAGATATATAACTATGGCTACACCTTC; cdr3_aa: CAWSPKPGQIYNYGYTF
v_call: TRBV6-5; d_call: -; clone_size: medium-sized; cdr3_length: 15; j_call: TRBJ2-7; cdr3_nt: TGTGCCAGCAGTTACGGAGGACAGAGTGTGGGCGAGCAGTACTTC; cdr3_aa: CASSYGGQSVGEQYF
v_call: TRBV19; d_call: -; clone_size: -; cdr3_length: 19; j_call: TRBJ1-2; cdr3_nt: TGTGCCAGTAGTATTGGGTCGACAGGTGTGTACCAAGCTAACTATGGCTACACCTTC; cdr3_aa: CASSIGSTGVYQANYGYTF
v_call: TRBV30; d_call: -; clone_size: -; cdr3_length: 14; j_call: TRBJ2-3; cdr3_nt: TGTGCCTGGAACGGGGGCATAAGCACAGATACGCAGTATTTT; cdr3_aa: CAWNGGISTDTQYF
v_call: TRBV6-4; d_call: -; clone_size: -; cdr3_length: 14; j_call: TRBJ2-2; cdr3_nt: TGTGCCAGCAGACGGGAGTGGTACACCGGGGAGCTGTTTTTT; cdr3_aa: CASRREWYTGELFF
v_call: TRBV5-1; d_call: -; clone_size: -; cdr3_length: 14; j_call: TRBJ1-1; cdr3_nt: TGCGCCAGCAGCTTGGGGGGACGGAACACTGAAGCTTTCTTT; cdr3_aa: CASSLGGRNTEAFF
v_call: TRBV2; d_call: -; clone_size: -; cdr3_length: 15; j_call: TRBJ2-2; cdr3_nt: TGTGCCAGCATGTACGGGAGAGCGAACACCGGGGAGCTGTTTTTT; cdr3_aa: CASMYGRANTGELFF
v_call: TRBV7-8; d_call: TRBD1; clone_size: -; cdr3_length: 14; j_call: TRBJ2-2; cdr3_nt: TGTGCCAGCAGGGGGGACAGGGGGCCCGGGGAGCTGTTTTTT; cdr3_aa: CASRGDRGPGELFF
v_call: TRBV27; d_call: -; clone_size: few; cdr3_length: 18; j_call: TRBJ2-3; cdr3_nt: TGTGCCAGCAGTTTAATGGACAGAAGCCTTACCCGCACAGATACGCAGTATTTT; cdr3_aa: CASSLMDRSLTRTDTQYF
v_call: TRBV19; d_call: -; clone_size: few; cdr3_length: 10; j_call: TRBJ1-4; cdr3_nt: TGTGCCAGTAGTAACGAAAAACTGTTTTTT; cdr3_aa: CASSNEKLFF
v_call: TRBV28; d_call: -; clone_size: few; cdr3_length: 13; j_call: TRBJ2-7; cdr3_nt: TGTGCCAGCAGCGCCGGACAGCCCTACGAGCAGTACTTC; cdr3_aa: CASSAGQPYEQYF
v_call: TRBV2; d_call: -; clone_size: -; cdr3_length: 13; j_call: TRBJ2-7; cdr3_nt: TGTGCCAGTTCCCTCTTTGAGAGCTACGAGCAGTACTTC; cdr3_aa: CASSLFESYEQYF
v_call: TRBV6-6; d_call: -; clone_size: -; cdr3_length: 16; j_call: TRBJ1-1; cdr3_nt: TGTGCCAGCAGTTTACAACCCGGGGGGGGGTACGCTGAAGCTTTCTTT; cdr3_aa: CASSLQPGGGYAEAFF
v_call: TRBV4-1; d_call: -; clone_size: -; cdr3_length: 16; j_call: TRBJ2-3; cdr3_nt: TGCGCCAGCAGCCAAGTCGGTCCGACCGGCACAGATACGCAGTATTTT; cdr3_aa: CASSQVGPTGTDTQYF
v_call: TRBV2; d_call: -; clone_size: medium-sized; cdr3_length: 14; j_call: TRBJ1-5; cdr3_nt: TGTGCCAGCAGTGAAGGTAGGGCAAATCAGCCCCAGCATTTT; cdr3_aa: CASSEGRANQPQHF
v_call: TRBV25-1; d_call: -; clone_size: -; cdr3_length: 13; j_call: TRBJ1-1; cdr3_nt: TGTGCCAGCAGTGGCCAGGGTAACACTGAAGCTTTCTTT; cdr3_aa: CASSGQGNTEAFF
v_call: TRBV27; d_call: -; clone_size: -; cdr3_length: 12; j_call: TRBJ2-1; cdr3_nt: TGTGCCAGCAGTTTGCGGGGTTGGGAGCAGTTCTTC; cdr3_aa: CASSLRGWEQFF
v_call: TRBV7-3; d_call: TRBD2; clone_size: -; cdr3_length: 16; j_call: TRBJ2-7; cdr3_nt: TGTGCCAGCAGCTTAACCCCGACTAGCGGCACGCGGGAGCAGTACTTC; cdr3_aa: CASSLTPTSGTREQYF
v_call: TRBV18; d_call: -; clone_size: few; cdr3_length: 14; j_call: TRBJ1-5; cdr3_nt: TGTGCCAGCTCACCCGCCGAGGGAGTACAGCCCCAGCATTTT; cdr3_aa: CASSPAEGVQPQHF
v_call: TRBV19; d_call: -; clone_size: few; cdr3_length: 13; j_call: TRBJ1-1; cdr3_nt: TGTGCCAGTAGTCTAGGGGGGGGCACTGAAGCTTTCTTT; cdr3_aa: CASSLGGGTEAFF
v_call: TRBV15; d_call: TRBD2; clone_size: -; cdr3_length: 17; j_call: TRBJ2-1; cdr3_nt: TGTGCCACCAGCAGAGCCTCCGGGACTAGCTACTACAATGAGCAGTTCTTC; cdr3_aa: CATSRASGTSYYNEQFF